Listed below are T cell receptor beta chains from one sample, sequenced in a study. MiXCR was run by TCRdb on the 5' RACE reads, yielding one entry per CDR3 protein. The sample consists of tens of thousands of distinct CDR3 sequences, roughly 28% of them appearing once. The sample comprised naive CD4+ T cells sorted from blood. The receptor set was obtained from a female donor with breast cancer. The CDR3 runs from the conserved cysteine through the conserved F or W. A D gene is named only where the DNA matches it firmly. Clone size appears in some rows only: once, few, many, or a class for an expanded clone.

j_gene: TRBJ2-1; d_gene: TRBD1; v_gene: TRBV27; abundance: few; CDR3aa: CASSILDRVGNEQFF; CDR3nt: TGTGCCAGCAGTATCCTGGACAGGGTGGGCAATGAGCAGTTCTTC
j_gene: TRBJ2-7; d_gene: NA; v_gene: TRBV11-1; abundance: few; CDR3aa: CASSSEREQYF; CDR3nt: TGTGCCAGCAGCTCAGAACGCGAGCAGTACTTC
j_gene: TRBJ2-1; d_gene: TRBD2; v_gene: TRBV20-1; abundance: NA; CDR3aa: CSARDPLTSGRVTHNEQFF; CDR3nt: TGCAGTGCTAGAGACCCCTTGACTAGCGGGAGAGTGACTCACAATGAGCAGTTCTTC
j_gene: TRBJ2-5; d_gene: NA; v_gene: TRBV6-1; abundance: NA; CDR3aa: CASSEGQGEGETQYF; CDR3nt: TGTGCCAGCAGTGAAGGGCAGGGAGAAGGGGAGACCCAGTACTTC
j_gene: TRBJ2-7; d_gene: NA; v_gene: TRBV5-1; abundance: few; CDR3aa: CASSLFPDSYEQYF; CDR3nt: TGCGCCAGCAGCTTGTTCCCGGACTCCTACGAGCAGTACTTC
j_gene: TRBJ2-3; d_gene: TRBD2; v_gene: TRBV5-1; abundance: few; CDR3aa: CASSLSSGRTDTQYF; CDR3nt: TGCGCCAGCAGCTTGTCTAGCGGACGCACAGATACGCAGTATTTT
j_gene: TRBJ1-2; d_gene: NA; v_gene: TRBV5-3; abundance: once; CDR3aa: CARSLGDPWQGKVPGYTF; CDR3nt: TGTGCCAGAAGCTTGGGGGACCCATGGCAGGGAAAAGTACCTGGCTACACCTTC
j_gene: TRBJ2-1; d_gene: NA; v_gene: TRBV19; abundance: NA; CDR3aa: CASSIEKSSYNEQFF; CDR3nt: TGTGCCAGTAGTATAGAAAAGAGCTCCTACAATGAGCAGTTCTTC
j_gene: TRBJ2-7; d_gene: TRBD2; v_gene: TRBV2; abundance: NA; CDR3aa: CASSPGLNYEQYF; CDR3nt: TGTGCCAGCTCCCCGGGACTAAACTACGAGCAGTACTTC
j_gene: TRBJ2-7; d_gene: TRBD1; v_gene: TRBV20-1; abundance: once; CDR3aa: CSARDSATQGASYEQYF; CDR3nt: TGCAGTGCTAGAGATTCGGCCACACAGGGGGCGTCCTACGAGCAGTACTTC
j_gene: TRBJ2-5; d_gene: NA; v_gene: TRBV12-3/TRBV12-4; abundance: NA; CDR3aa: CASSLRHQGGTQYF; CDR3nt: TGTGCCAGCAGTTTAAGGCACCAAGGAGGGACCCAGTACTTC
j_gene: TRBJ2-1; d_gene: NA; v_gene: TRBV12-3/TRBV12-4; abundance: NA; CDR3aa: CASSLALGHGEQFF; CDR3nt: TGTGCCAGCAGTTTAGCGCTAGGGCACGGTGAGCAGTTCTTC
j_gene: TRBJ1-2; d_gene: NA; v_gene: TRBV4-3; abundance: few; CDR3aa: CASSQDRIAGAYGYTF; CDR3nt: TGCGCCAGCAGCCAAGATCGCATTGCAGGGGCCTATGGCTACACCTTC
j_gene: TRBJ2-3; d_gene: TRBD1; v_gene: TRBV10-2; abundance: few; CDR3aa: CASRARDREADTQYF; CDR3nt: TGCGCCAGCAGAGCCCGGGACAGGGAGGCAGATACGCAGTATTTT
j_gene: TRBJ2-5; d_gene: NA; v_gene: TRBV2; abundance: once; CDR3aa: CAGSRQETQYF; CDR3nt: TGTGCCGGAAGTAGGCAAGAGACCCAGTACTTC
j_gene: TRBJ1-4; d_gene: NA; v_gene: TRBV10-3; abundance: many; CDR3aa: CAIYATGLEKLFF; CDR3nt: TGTGCCATCTATGCTACAGGGCTAGAAAAACTGTTTTTT
j_gene: TRBJ2-6; d_gene: NA; v_gene: TRBV20-1; abundance: NA; CDR3aa: CSARLFGTSGANVLTF; CDR3nt: TGCAGTGCTCGCCTTTTTGGAACCTCTGGGGCCAACGTCCTGACTTTC
j_gene: TRBJ2-3; d_gene: TRBD1; v_gene: TRBV6-6; abundance: NA; CDR3aa: CTSTPGQGLGDTQYF; CDR3nt: TGTACCAGCACCCCCGGACAGGGCCTTGGGGATACGCAGTATTTT
j_gene: TRBJ2-3; d_gene: NA; v_gene: TRBV6-1; abundance: NA; CDR3aa: CASSDPPGGSDTQYF; CDR3nt: TGTGCCAGCAGTGATCCTCCTGGGGGGTCCGATACGCAGTATTTT
j_gene: TRBJ1-6; d_gene: NA; v_gene: TRBV4-2; abundance: NA; CDR3aa: CASSQDATGDSPLHF; CDR3nt: TGTGCCAGCAGCCAAGATGCGACGGGAGATTCACCCCTCCACTTT
j_gene: TRBJ2-2; d_gene: TRBD2; v_gene: TRBV2; abundance: once; CDR3aa: CAGRPSLAEAGELFF; CDR3nt: TGTGCCGGCAGGCCTTCACTAGCGGAAGCCGGGGAGCTGTTTTTT